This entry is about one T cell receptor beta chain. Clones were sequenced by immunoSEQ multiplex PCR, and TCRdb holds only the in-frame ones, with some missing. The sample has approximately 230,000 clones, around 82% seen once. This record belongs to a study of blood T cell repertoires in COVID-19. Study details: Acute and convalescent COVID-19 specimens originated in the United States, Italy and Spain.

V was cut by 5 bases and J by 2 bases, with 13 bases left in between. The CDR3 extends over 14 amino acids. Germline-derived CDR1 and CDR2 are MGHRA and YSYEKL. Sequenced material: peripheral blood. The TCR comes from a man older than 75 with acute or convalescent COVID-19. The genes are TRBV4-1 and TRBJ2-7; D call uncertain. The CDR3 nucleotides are TGCGCCAGCAGCTCCTGGGCAGGAACCTACGAGCAGTACTTC. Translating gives CASSSWAGTYEQYF.